This is a list of T cell receptor beta chains from one sample in a study of cytomegalovirus exposure and HLA in healthy donors. Assay used: immunoSEQ multiplex PCR; TCRdb lists only in-frame clones, some missing. Of around 190,000 clones in the sample, roughly four fifths are singletons; the top ten hold approximately 0.47%. The sequencing input was PBMCs. All receptors come from a woman aged 50 to 60 in good health and CMV-seronegative. Both conserved end residues are part of each CDR3. The D gene is left open where the match is weak. Expanded clones are given a class, and other clones once, few, many or no size at all.

j_gene	v_gene	abundance	d_gene	CDR3nt	CDR3aa
TRBJ2-7	TRBV2	-	-	TGTGCCAGCAGTGTAGATCCCCGCTACGACGAGCAGTACTTC	CASSVDPRYDEQYF
TRBJ1-5	TRBV4-3	-	TRBD1	TGCGCCAGCAGCCAAGGACAGGGAATGTTCGAGGCCCAGCATTTT	CASSQGQGMFEAQHF
TRBJ1-2	TRBV6-5	-	TRBD1	TGTGCCAGCAGCCCTCCCGACAGGGGAAGAGGCTACACCTTC	CASSPPDRGRGYTF
TRBJ2-7	TRBV2	-	-	TGTGCCAGCGGGGGGGAGCAGTACTTC	CASGGEQYF
TRBJ1-6	TRBV5-1	-	-	TGCGCCAGCAGCCCCCGGGCGCCTTTACAGGGTTCTAATTCACCCCTCCACTTT	CASSPRAPLQGSNSPLHF
TRBJ2-5	TRBV14	-	TRBD2	TGTGCCAGCAGCCTGCGGGGGGTTTACGAGACCCAGTACTTC	CASSLRGVYETQYF
TRBJ1-3	TRBV7-6	-	-	TGTGCCAGCAGCTTAATATCAGGGGCCACTGGAAACACCATATATTTT	CASSLISGATGNTIYF
TRBJ1-2	TRBV9	-	-	TGTGCCAGCAGCGTGGGAGGAAACTCTAACTATGGCTACACCTTC	CASSVGGNSNYGYTF
TRBJ2-5	TRBV9	-	-	TGTGCCAGCAGCGTAGAGGCAGGCCTCCAAGAGACCCAGTACTTC	CASSVEAGLQETQYF
TRBJ2-3	TRBV5-1	-	TRBD1	TGCGCCAGCAGCGAGTCCGGGACAGGGGCCACAGATACGCAGTATTTT	CASSESGTGATDTQYF
TRBJ2-1	TRBV5-1	-	TRBD2	TGCGCCAGCAGCTTGACCGGACTAGCGGTCTACTTCGGTGAGCAGTTCTTC	CASSLTGLAVYFGEQFF
TRBJ2-5	TRBV4-2	once	-	TGTGCCAGCAGCCCTAGGGGGGGGCGGGAGTGGGGCGGGGAGACCCAGTACTTC	CASSPRGGREWGGETQYF
TRBJ2-2	TRBV7-9	-	-	TGTGCCAGCAGCTTAGGTACCTCGGAGACCGGGGAGCTGTTTTTT	CASSLGTSETGELFF
TRBJ2-7	TRBV5-1	few	-	TGCGCCAGCAGCTTGAATAACAGGGACGCCTACGAGCAGTACTTC	CASSLNNRDAYEQYF
TRBJ1-2	TRBV27	-	-	TGTGCCAGCGCAGTCCTGGCCCCGATGTCTTCTTCGTTTGGCTACACCTTC	CASAVLAPMSSSFGYTF
TRBJ2-1	TRBV5-1	-	TRBD1	TGCGCCAGCGGCTCCGGGACAGGGTCCTACAATGAGCAGTTCTTC	CASGSGTGSYNEQFF
TRBJ2-7	TRBV28	-	-	TGTGCCAGCAGTAATCGATACGAGCAGTACTTC	CASSNRYEQYF
TRBJ1-1	TRBV4-2	-	-	TGTGCCAGCAGCCAAGATCGGGTGTTCAACACTGAAGCTTTCTTT	CASSQDRVFNTEAFF
TRBJ1-2	TRBV27	-	TRBD1	TGTGCCAGCAGCGACGACAGGGGCTATGGCTACACCTTC	CASSDDRGYGYTF
TRBJ1-4	TRBV5-8	-	-	TGTGCCAGCAGCTTGCGACGGGATGAAAAACTGTTTTTT	CASSLRRDEKLFF
TRBJ1-1	TRBV10-3	few	-	TGTGCCATCAGTGAGACAGGGCCGAACACTGAAGCTTTCTTT	CAISETGPNTEAFF
TRBJ2-1	TRBV27	-	-	TGTGCCACCCAAAAGGCGCGGGAAGCCTACAATGAGCAGTTCTTC	CATQKAREAYNEQFF
TRBJ2-1	TRBV6-6	-	TRBD1	TGTGCCAGCAGTTACCTATCCGGACAGGGCTACAATGAGCAGTTCTTC	CASSYLSGQGYNEQFF
TRBJ2-2	TRBV4-3	-	-	TGCGCCAGCAGCCGGGGGGGAGGACAGGGTGGCCCCGGGGAGCTGTTTTTT	CASSRGGGQGGPGELFF
TRBJ2-7	TRBV4-1	-	-	TGCGCCAGCAGCCAACATGTTCTATCCTACGAGCAGTACTTC	CASSQHVLSYEQYF